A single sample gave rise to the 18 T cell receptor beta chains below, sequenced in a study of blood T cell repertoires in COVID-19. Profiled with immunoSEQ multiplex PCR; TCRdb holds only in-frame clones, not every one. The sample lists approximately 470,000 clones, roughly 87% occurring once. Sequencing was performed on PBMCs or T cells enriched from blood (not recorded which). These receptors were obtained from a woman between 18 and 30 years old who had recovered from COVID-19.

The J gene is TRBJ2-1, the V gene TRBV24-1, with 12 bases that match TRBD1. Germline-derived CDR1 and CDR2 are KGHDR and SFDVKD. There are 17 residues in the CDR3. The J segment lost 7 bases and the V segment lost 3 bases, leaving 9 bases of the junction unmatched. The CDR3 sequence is CATSDPGGQGATNEQFF. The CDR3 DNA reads TGTGCCACCAGTGATCCGGGGGGACAGGGGGCTACAAATGAGCAGTTCTTC.

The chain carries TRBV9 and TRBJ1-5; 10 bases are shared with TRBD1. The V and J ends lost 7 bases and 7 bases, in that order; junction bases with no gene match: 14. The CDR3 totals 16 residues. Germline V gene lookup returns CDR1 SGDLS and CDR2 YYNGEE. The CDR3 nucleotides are TGTGCCAGCGGTGGGCCGGGGACAGGGGTGAGGCAGCCCCAGCATTTT. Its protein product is CASGGPGTGVRQPQHF. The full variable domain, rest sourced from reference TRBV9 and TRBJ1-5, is DSGVTQTPKHLITATGQRVTLRCSPRSGDLSVYWYQQSLDQGLQFLIQYYNGEERAKGNILERFSAQQFPDLHSELNLSSLELGDSALYFCASGGPGTGVRQPQHFGDGTRLSIL.

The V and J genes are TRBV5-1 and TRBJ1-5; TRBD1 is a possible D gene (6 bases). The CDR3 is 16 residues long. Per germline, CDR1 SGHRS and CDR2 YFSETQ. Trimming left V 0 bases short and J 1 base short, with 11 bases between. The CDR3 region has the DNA TGCGCCAGCAGCTTGGAGGGGGGGCTGAGCAATCAGCCCCAGCATTTT. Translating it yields CASSLEGGLSNQPQHF.

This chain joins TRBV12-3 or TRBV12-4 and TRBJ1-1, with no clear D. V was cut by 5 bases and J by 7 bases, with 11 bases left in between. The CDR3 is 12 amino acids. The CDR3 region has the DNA TGTGCCAGCAGTGCCCTCGGGAGTGAAGCTTTCTTT. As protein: CASSALGSEAFF.

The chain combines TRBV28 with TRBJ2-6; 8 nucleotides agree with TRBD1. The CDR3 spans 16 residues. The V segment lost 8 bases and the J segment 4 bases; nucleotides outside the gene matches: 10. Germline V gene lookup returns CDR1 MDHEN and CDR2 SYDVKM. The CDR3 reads CASSTGGLTGANVLTF. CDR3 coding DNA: TGTGCCAGCTCCACAGGGGGGCTCACCGGGGCCAACGTCCTGACTTTC.

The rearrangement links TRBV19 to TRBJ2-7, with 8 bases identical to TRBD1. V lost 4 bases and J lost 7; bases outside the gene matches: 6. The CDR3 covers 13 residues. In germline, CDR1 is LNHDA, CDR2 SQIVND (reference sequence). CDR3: CASSTGQGGEQYF. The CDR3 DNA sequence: TGTGCCAGTAGTACAGGACAGGGCGGGGAGCAGTACTTC.

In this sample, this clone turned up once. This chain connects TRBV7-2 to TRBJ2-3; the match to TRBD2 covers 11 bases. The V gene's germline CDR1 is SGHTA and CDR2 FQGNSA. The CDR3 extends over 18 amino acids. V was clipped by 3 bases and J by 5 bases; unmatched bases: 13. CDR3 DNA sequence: TGTGCCAGCAGCTTTATAGGGCTAGCGGGGGGCCAAGGAGATACGCAGTATTTT. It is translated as CASSFIGLAGGQGDTQYF.

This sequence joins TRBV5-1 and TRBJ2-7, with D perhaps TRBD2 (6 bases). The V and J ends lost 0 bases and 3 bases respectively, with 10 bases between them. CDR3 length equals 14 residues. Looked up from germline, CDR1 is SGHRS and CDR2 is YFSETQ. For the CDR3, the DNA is TGCGCCAGCAGCTTGGGAGGAGGGAACTACGAGCAGTACTTC. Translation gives CASSLGGGNYEQYF.

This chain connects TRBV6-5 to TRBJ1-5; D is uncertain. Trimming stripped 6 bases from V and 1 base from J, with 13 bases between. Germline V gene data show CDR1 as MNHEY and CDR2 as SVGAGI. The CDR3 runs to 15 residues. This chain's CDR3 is CASSREFGSNQPQHF. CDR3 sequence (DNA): TGTGCCAGCAGCCGGGAGTTCGGGAGCAATCAGCCCCAGCATTTT.

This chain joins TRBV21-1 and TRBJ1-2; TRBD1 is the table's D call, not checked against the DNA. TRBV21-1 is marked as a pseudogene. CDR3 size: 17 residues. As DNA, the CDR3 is TGTGCCAGCAGCAAAGTTCAGGGACAGGGCCTAAACTATGGCTACACCTTC. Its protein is CASSKVQGQGLNYGYTF.

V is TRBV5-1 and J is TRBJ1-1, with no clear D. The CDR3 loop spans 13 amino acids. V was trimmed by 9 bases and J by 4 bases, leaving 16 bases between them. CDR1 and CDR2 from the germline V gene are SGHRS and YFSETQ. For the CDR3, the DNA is TGCGCCACCCGAGAAAGAGGGAGCACTGAAGCTTTCTTT. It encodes CATRERGSTEAFF. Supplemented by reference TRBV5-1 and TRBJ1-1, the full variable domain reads KAGVTQTPRYLIKTRGQQVTLSCSPISGHRSVSWYQQTPGQGLQFLFEYFSETQRNKGNFPGRFSGRQFSNSRSEMNVSTLELGDSALYLCATRERGSTEAFFGQGTRLTVV.

The CDR3 nucleotides are TGCGCCAGCAGCCCTCTCCCCGACTATGGCTACACCTTC. Translated, it gives CASSPLPDYGYTF. The chain joins TRBV4-1 to TRBJ1-2; D is unclear. The CDR3 contains 13 residues. Per germline, CDR1 MGHRA and CDR2 YSYEKL. Trimming removed 4 bases from V and 3 bases from J, with 9 bases in between.

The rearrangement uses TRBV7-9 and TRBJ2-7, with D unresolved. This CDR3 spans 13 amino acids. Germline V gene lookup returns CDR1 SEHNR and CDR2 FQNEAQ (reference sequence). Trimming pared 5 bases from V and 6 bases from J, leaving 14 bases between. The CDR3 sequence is CASSPFLNGEQYF. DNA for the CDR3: TGTGCCAGCAGCCCCTTTCTGAACGGCGAGCAGTACTTC.

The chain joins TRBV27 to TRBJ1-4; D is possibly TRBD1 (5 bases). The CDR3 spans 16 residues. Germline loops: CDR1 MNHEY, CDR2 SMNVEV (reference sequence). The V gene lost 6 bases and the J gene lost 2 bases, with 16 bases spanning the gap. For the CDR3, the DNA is TGTGCCAGCAGGCCCGGTGGGACTGCGACTAATGAAAAACTGTTTTTT. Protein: CASRPGGTATNEKLFF.

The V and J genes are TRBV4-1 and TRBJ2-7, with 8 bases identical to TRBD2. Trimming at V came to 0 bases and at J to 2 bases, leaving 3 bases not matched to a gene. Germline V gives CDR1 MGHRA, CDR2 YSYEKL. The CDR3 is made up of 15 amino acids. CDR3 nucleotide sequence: TGCGCCAGCAGCCAAGAAGGGCGGGGGGCCTACGAGCAGTACTTC. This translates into CASSQEGRGAYEQYF.

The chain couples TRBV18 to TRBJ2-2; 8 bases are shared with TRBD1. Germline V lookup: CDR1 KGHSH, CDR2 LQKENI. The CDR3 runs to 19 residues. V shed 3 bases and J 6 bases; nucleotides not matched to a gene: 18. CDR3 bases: TGTGCCAGCTCACCCAACCTCTATCGTGGACAGGGAGGTGCCGGGGAGCTGTTTTTT. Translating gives CASSPNLYRGQGGAGELFF.

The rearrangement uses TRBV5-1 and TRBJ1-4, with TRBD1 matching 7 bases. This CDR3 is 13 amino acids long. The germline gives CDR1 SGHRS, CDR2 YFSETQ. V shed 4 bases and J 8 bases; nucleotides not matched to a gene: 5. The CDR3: CASSVGTVEKLFF. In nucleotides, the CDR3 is TGCGCCAGCAGCGTGGGGACAGTCGAAAAACTGTTTTTT.

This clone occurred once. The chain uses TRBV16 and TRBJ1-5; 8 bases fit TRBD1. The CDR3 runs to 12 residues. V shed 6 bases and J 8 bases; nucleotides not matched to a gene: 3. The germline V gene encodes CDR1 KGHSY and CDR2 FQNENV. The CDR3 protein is CASSVQGEPQHF. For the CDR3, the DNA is TGTGCCAGCAGTGTACAGGGGGAGCCCCAGCATTTT.